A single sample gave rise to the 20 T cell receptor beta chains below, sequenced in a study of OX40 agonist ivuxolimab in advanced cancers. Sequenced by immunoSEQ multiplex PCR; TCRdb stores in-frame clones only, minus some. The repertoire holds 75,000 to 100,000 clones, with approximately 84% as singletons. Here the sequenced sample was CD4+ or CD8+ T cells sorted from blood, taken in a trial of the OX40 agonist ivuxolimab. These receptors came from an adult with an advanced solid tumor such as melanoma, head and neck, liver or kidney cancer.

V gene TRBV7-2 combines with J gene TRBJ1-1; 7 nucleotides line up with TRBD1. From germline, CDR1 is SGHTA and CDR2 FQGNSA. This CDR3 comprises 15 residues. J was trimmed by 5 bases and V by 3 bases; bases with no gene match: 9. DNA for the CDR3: TGTGCCAGCAGCTTCAGGGGGTTCGTCCGGACTGAAGCTTTCTTT. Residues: CASSFRGFVRTEAFF.

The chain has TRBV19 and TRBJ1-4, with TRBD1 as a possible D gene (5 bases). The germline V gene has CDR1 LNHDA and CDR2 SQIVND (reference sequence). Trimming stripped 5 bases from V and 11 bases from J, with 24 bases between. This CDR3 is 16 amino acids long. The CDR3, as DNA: TGTGCCAGTAGTGGGTCGGATCCGGGACGGTCGGGGAAACTGTTTTTT. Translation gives CASSGSDPGRSGKLFF.

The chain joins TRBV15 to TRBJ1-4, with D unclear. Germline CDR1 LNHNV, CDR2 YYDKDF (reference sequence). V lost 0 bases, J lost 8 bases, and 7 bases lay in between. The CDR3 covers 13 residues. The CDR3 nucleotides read TGTGCCACCAGCAGAGATCCTGGCGAAAAACTGTTTTTT. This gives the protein CATSRDPGEKLFF.

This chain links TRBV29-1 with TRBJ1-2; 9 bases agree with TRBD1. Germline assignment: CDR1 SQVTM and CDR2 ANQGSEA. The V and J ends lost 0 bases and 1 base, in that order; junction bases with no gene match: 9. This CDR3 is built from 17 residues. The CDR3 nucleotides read TGCAGCGTTGAAGATCGAGGCGACAGGGGGTATAACTATGGCTACACCTTC. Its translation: CSVEDRGDRGYNYGYTF.

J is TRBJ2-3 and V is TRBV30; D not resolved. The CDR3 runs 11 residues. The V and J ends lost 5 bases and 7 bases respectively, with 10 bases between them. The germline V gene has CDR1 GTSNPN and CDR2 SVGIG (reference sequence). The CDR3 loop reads CAWGLANTQYF. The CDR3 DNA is TGTGCCTGGGGCCTCGCAAATACGCAGTATTTT.

This CDR3 reads CASTTMRRGAYEQYF. Written as DNA, the CDR3 is TGTGCCAGCACCACGATGCGGCGCGGCGCCTACGAGCAGTACTTC. V is TRBV7-2 and J is TRBJ2-7; D remains ambiguous. V lost 7 bases and J lost 2, with 18 bases in between. Germline lookup yields CDR1 SGHTA and CDR2 FQGNSA. This CDR3 has 15 amino acids.

DNA of the CDR3: TGCAGCGCCGATAGGGGTCTATATGGCTACACCTTC. The encoded protein is CSADRGLYGYTF. The genes are TRBV29-1 and TRBJ1-2; maybe TRBD1 (5 bases). The germline V gene encodes CDR1 SQVTM and CDR2 ANQGSEA. The CDR3 is 12 residues long. V shed 7 bases and J shed 5 bases, with 14 bases lying between them.

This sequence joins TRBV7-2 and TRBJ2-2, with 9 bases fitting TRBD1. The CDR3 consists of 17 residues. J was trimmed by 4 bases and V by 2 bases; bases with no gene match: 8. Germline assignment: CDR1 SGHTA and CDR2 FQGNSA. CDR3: CASSLTPGQGVTGELFF. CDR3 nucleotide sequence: TGTGCCAGCAGCTTAACCCCGGGACAGGGTGTCACCGGGGAGCTGTTTTTT.

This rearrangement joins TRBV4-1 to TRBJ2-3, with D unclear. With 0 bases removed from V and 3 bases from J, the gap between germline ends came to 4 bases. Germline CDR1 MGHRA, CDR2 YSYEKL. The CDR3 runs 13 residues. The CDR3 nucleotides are TGCGCCAGCAGCCAAGATCTAACAGATACGCAGTATTTT. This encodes CASSQDLTDTQYF.

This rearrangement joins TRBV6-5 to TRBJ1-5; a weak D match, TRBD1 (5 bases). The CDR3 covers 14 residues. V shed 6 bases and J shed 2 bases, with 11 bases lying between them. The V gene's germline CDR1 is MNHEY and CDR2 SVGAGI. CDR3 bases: TGTGCCAGCAGACCCGACAGCCGCAATCAGCCCCAGCATTTT. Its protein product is CASRPDSRNQPQHF.

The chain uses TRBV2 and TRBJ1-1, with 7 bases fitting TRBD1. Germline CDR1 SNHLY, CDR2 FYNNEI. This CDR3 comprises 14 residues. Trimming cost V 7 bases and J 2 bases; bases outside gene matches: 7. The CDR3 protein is CASTRTGRNTEAFF. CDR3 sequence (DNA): TGTGCCAGCACTCGGACAGGAAGAAACACTGAAGCTTTCTTT.

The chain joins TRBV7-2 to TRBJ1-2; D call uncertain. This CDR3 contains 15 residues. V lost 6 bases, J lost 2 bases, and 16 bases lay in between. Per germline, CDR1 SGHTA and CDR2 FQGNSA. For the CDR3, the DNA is TGTGCCAGCAGGTTGGACTGGGAAGTAAACTATGGCTACACCTTC. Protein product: CASRLDWEVNYGYTF.

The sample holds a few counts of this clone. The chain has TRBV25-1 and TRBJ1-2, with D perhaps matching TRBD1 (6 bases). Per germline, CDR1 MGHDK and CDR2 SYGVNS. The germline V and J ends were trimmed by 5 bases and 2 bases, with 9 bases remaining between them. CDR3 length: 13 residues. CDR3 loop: CASSITGNYGYTF. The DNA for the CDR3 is TGTGCCAGCAGTATCACAGGGAACTATGGCTACACCTTC.

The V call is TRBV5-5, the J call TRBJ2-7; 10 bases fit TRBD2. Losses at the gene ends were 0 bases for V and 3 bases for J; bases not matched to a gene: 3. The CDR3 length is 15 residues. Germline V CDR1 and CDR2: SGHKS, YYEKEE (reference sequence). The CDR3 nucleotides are TGTGCCAGCAGCTTGGTAGCGGGGGGCCTCTACGAGCAGTACTTC. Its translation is CASSLVAGGLYEQYF.

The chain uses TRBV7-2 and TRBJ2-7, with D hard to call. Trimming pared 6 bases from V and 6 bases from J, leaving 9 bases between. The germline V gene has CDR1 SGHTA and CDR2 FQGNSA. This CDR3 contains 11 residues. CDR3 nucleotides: TGTGCCAGCAGTTCCGGCATCGAGCAGTACTTC. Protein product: CASSSGIEQYF.

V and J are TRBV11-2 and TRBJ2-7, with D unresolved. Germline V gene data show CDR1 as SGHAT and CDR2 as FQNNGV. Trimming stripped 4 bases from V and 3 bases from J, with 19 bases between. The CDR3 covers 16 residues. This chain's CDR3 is CASSSGSFQNFYEQYF. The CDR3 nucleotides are TGTGCCAGCAGCTCGGGTTCATTCCAAAACTTCTACGAGCAGTACTTC.

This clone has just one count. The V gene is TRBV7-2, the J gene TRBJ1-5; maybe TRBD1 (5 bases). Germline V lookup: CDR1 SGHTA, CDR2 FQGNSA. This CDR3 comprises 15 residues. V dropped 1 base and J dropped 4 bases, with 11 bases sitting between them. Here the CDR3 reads CASSLDGGWNQPQHF. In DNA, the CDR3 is TGTGCCAGCAGCTTAGATGGGGGTTGGAATCAGCCCCAGCATTTT.

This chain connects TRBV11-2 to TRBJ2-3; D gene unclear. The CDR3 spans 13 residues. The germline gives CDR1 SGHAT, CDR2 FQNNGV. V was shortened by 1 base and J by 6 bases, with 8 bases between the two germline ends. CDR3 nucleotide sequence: TGTGCCAGCAGCTTAGTTGGGTCTGATACGCAGTATTTT. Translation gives CASSLVGSDTQYF. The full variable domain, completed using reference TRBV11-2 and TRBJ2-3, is EAGVAQSPRYKIIEKRQSVAFWCNPISGHATLYWYQQILGQGPKLLIQFQNNGVVDDSQLPKDRFSAERLKGVDSTLKIQPAKLEDSAVYLCASSLVGSDTQYFGPGTRLTVL.

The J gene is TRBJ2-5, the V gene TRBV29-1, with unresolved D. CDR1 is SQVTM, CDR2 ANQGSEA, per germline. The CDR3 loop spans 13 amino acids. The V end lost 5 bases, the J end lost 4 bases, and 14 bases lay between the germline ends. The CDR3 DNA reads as TGCAGCGTTTCGGACGGTCCTTTAGAGACCCAGTACTTC. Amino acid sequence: CSVSDGPLETQYF.

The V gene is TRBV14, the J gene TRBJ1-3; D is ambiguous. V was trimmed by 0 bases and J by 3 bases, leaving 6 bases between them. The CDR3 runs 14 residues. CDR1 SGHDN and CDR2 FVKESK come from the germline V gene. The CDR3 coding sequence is TGTGCCAGCAGCCAAGACTGGTTTGGAAACACCATATATTTT. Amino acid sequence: CASSQDWFGNTIYF.